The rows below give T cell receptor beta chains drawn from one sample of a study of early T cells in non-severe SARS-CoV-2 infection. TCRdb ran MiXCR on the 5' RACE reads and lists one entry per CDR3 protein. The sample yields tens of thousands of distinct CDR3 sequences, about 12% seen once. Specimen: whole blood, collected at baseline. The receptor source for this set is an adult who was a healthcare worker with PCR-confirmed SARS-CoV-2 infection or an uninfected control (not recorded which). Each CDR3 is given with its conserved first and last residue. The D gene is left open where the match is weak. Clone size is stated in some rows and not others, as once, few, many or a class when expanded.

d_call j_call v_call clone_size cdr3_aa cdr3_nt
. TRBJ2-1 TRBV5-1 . CASSLGNSYNEQFF TGCGCCAGCAGCTTGGGCAACTCCTACAATGAGCAGTTCTTC
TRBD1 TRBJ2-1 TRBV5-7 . CASSRDRVNEQFF TGTGCCAGCAGCAGGGACAGGGTCAATGAGCAGTTCTTC
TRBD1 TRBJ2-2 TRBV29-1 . CSFIGTGTNTGELFF TGCAGCTTTATAGGGACAGGGACCAACACCGGGGAGCTGTTTTTT
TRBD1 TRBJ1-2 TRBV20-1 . CSARAHGGTGDGYTF TGCAGTGCTAGAGCCCATGGGGGGACAGGGGATGGCTACACCTTC
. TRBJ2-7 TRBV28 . CASSLSYYEQYF TGTGCCAGCAGTTTAAGCTACTACGAGCAGTACTTC
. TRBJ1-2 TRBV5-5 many CASSSGWRPGLYGYTF TGTGCCAGCAGCTCTGGGTGGAGGCCGGGACTCTATGGCTACACCTTC
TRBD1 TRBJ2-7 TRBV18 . CASSSGTDRREQYF TGTGCCAGCTCATCCGGGACAGATCGCAGGGAGCAGTACTTC
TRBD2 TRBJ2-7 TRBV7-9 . CASSPGLAGFSYEQYF TGTGCCAGCAGCCCGGGACTAGCGGGTTTTTCCTACGAGCAGTACTTC
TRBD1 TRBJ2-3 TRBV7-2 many CASSLGDPGQNTQYF TGTGCCAGCAGCTTAGGTGACCCGGGACAGAATACGCAGTATTTT
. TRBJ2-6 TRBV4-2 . CASSQVRTGANVLTF TGTGCCAGCAGCCAAGTGAGGACTGGGGCCAACGTCCTGACTTTC
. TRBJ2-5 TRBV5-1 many CASSSSDGETQYF TGCGCCAGCAGCTCATCGGACGGGGAGACCCAGTACTTC
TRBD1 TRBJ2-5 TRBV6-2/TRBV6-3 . CASSYPLDRFTQETQYF TGTGCCAGCAGTTACCCCCTGGACAGGTTCACGCAAGAGACCCAGTACTTC
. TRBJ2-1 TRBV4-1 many CASSLLRYNEQFF TGCGCCAGCAGCCTCTTAAGGTACAATGAGCAGTTCTTC
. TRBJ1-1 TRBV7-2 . CASSRGQNTEAFF TGTGCCAGCAGCCGGGGACAGAACACTGAAGCTTTCTTT
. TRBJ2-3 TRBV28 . CATRIGADTQYF TGTGCCACCAGGATAGGCGCAGATACGCAGTATTTT
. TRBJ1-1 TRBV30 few CAWGMVSTEAFF TGTGCCTGGGGGATGGTCAGCACTGAAGCTTTCTTT
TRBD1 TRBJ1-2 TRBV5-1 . CASSLDPGQGATGYTF TGCGCCAGCAGCTTGGACCCGGGACAGGGGGCTACTGGCTACACCTTC
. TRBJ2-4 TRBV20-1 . CSAETNAKNIQYF TGCAGTGCCGAGACCAACGCCAAAAACATTCAGTACTTC
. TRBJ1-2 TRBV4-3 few CASSQDLPAGINYGYTF TGCGCCAGCAGCCAAGATCTTCCCGCCGGAATTAACTATGGCTACACCTTC
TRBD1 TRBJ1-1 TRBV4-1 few CASSQPDRAYTEAFF TGCGCCAGCAGCCAACCTGACAGGGCTTACACTGAAGCTTTCTTT
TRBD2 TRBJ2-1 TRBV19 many CASTRSGGLDNEQFF TGTGCCAGCACCCGGAGCGGGGGGCTGGACAATGAGCAGTTCTTC
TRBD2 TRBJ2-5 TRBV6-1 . CASSDGGGPAQETQYF TGTGCCAGCAGTGACGGCGGGGGGCCAGCTCAAGAGACCCAGTACTTC
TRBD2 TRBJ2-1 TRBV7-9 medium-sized CASSPERGRSYNEQFF TGTGCCAGCAGCCCCGAGCGGGGTCGCTCCTACAATGAGCAGTTCTTC
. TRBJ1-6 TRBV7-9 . CASSLDPGVSPLHF TGTGCCAGCAGCTTAGACCCAGGGGTATCACCCCTCCACTTT